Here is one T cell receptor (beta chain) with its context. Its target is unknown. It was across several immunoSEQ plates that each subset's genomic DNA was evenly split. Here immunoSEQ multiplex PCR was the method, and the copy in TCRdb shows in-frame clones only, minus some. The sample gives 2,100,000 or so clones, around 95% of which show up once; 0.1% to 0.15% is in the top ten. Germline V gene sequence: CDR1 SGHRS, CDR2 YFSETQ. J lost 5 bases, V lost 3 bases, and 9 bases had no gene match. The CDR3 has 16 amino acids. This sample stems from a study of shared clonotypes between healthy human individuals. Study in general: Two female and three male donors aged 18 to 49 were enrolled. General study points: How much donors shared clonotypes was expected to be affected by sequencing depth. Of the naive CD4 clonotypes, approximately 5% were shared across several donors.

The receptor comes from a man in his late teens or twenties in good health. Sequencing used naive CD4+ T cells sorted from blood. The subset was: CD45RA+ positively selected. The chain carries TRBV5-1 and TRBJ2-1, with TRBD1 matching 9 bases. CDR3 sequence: CASSSTGTGYHNEQFF. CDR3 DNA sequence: TGCGCCAGCAGCTCCACCGGGACAGGGTACCACAATGAGCAGTTCTTC.